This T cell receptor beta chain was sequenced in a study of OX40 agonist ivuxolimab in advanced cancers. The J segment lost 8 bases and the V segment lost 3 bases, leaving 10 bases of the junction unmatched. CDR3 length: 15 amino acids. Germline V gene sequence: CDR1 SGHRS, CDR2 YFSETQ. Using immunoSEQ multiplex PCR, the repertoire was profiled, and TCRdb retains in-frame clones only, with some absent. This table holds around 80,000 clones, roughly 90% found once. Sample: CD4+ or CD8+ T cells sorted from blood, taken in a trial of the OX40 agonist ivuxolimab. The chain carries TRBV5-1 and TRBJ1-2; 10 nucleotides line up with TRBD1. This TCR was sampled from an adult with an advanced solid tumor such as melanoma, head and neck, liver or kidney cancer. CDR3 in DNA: TGCGCCAGCAGCTCTCAACCCGGGACAGGGGAGGGCTACACCTTC. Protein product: CASSSQPGTGEGYTF.